This paragraph reports one T cell receptor beta chain. Its antigen remains unidentified. The sort gate was single viable CD3+CD4+CD8-CD45RO+ cells for memory CD4+ T cells. Here immunoSEQ multiplex PCR was the method, and the copy in TCRdb shows in-frame clones only, minus some. The data show 35,000 to 50,000 clones, with about 80% seen just once and 1.1% held by the top ten. The V end was cut by 1 base, the J end by 3 bases, with 7 bases between. CDR1 and CDR2 (germline): LGHNA, YNFKEQ. The length of the CDR3 is 14 residues. This sample is drawn from a study of memory CD4+ T cells and cytomegalovirus serostatus. Study-wide results and limits: Repertoires predicted CMV serostatus with median bootstrapped AUC of approximately 0.94.

V usage is TRBV4-2 and J usage is TRBJ1-5; no firm D call. This sequence was found in an adult in good health and CMV-seronegative. Material: memory CD4+ T cells from blood. The CDR3 DNA reads TGTGCCAGCAGCCAAGGGGCAGACAATCAGCCCCAGCATTTT. It codes for CASSQGADNQPQHF.